This T cell receptor beta chain was identified during a study of blood T cell repertoires in COVID-19. Study overall: Acute and convalescent COVID-19 specimens originated in the United States, Italy and Spain. In each case, the material was cDNA or gDNA derived from T cells, B-cell-depleted T cells, or PBMCs.

How the authors handled the data: Estimated nucleated cell counts came from reference gene primer amplification. The repertoire was sequenced with immunoSEQ multiplex PCR; TCRdb's copy has only in-frame clones and lacks some. That table supplies the V and J calls and clone size; D and trimming were determined from the DNA. The profile shows approximately 250,000 clones, more than 65% of them singletons. The V gene end was trimmed by 4 bases and the J gene end by 2 bases; junction bases not matched to a gene: 7. The CDR3 spans 16 residues. Germline V CDR1 and CDR2: SGDLS, YYNGEE. This clonotype was sampled from a woman between 40 and 50 years old who had recovered from COVID-19. The genes are TRBV9 and TRBJ1-3, with 9 bases lining up with TRBD1. The material sequenced was peripheral blood. CDR3 sequence reads: CASSSGQGLAGNTIYF. The CDR3 DNA follows: TGTGCCAGCAGCTCGGGACAGGGCCTAGCTGGAAACACCATATATTTT. Looking up the rest from reference TRBV9 and TRBJ1-3 gives the full variable domain: DSGVTQTPKHLITATGQRVTLRCSPRSGDLSVYWYQQSLDQGLQFLIQYYNGEERAKGNILERFSAQQFPDLHSELNLSSLELGDSALYFCASSSGQGLAGNTIYFGEGSWLTVV.